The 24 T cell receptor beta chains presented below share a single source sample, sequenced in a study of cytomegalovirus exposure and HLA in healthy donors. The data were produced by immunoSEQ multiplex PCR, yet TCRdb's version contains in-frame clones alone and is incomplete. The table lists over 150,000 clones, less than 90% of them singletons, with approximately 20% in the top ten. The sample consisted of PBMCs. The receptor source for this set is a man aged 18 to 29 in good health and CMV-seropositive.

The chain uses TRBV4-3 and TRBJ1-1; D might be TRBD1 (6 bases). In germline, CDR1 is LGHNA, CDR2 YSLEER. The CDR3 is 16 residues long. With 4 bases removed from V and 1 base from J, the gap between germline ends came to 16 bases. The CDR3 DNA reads TGCGCCAGCAGCCGGGTTTTGGCAGGGGCGAACACTGAAGCTTTCTTT. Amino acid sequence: CASSRVLAGANTEAFF.

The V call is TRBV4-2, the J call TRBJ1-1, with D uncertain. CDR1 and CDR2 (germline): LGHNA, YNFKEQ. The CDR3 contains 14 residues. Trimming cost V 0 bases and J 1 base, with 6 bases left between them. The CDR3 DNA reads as TGTGCCAGCAGCCAAGATCGGGGGAACACTGAAGCTTTCTTT. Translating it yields CASSQDRGNTEAFF.

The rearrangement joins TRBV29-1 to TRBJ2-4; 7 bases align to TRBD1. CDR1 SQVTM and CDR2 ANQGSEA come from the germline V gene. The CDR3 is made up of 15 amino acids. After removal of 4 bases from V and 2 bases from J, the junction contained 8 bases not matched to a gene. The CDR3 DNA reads TGCAGCGTTGCATCAACAGGGGAGTCCAAAAACATTCAGTACTTC. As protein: CSVASTGESKNIQYF. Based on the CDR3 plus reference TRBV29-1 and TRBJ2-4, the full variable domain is SAVISQKPSRDICQRGTSLTIQCQVDSQVTMMFWYRQQPGQSLTLIATANQGSEATYESGFVIDKFPISRPNLTFSTLTVSNMSPEDSSIYLCSVASTGESKNIQYFGAGTRLSVL.

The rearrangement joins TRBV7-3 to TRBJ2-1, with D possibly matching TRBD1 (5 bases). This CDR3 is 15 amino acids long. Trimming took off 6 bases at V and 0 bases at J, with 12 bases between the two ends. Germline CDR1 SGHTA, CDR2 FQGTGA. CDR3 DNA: TGTGCCAGCAGACCAAGGGGTCGCTCCTACAATGAGCAGTTCTTC. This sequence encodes CASRPRGRSYNEQFF.

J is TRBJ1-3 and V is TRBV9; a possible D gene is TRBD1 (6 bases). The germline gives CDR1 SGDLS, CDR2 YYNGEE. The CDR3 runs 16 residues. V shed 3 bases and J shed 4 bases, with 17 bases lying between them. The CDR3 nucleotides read TGTGCCAGCAGCGACTTACAGGGAACCGGAGGAAACACCATATATTTT. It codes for CASSDLQGTGGNTIYF.

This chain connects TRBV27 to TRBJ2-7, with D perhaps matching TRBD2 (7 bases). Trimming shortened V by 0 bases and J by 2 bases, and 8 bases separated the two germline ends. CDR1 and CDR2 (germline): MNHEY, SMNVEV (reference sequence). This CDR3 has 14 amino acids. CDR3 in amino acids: CASSLSGGPYEQYF. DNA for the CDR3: TGTGCCAGCAGTTTATCGGGGGGGCCCTACGAGCAGTACTTC.

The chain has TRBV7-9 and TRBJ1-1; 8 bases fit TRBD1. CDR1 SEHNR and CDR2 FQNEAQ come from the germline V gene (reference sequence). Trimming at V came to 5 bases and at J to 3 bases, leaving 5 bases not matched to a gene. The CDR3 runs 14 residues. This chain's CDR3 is CASSLRQGYTEAFF. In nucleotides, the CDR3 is TGTGCCAGCAGCCTAAGACAGGGGTACACTGAAGCTTTCTTT.

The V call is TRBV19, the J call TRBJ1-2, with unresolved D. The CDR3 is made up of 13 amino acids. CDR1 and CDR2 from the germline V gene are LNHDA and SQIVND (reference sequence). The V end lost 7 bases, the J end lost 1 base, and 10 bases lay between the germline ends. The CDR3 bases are TGTGCCAGTACCCCGGAGTTTAACTATGGCTACACCTTC. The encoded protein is CASTPEFNYGYTF.

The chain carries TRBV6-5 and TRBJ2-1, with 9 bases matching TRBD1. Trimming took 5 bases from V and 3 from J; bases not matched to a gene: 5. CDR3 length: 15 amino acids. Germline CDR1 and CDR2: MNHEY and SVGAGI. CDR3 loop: CASSLTGGDYNEQFF. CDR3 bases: TGTGCCAGCAGTCTTACAGGGGGCGACTACAATGAGCAGTTCTTC.

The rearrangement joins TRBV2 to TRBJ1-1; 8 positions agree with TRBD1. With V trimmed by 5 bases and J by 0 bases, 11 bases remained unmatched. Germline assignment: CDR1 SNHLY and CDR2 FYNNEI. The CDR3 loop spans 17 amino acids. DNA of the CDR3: TGTGCCAGCAGTTACCGACAGGGGAGATCGCTGAACACTGAAGCTTTCTTT. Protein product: CASSYRQGRSLNTEAFF.

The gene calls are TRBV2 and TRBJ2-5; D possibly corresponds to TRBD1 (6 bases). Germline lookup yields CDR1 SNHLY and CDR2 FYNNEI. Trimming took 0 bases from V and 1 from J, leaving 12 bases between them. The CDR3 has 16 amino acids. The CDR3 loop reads CASSEALTGRQETQYF. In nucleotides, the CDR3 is TGTGCCAGCAGTGAAGCGTTGACAGGCCGCCAAGAGACCCAGTACTTC.

The CDR3 DNA reads as TGCGCCAGCAGCTCGATGGGAGGAAATGACGGGGAGCTGTTTTTT. Its translation: CASSSMGGNDGELFF. The genes are TRBV5-1 and TRBJ2-2; D perhaps matches TRBD2 (6 bases). The CDR3 is 15 residues long. The germline gives CDR1 SGHRS, CDR2 YFSETQ. The germline V and J ends were trimmed by 3 bases and 7 bases, with 16 bases remaining between them.

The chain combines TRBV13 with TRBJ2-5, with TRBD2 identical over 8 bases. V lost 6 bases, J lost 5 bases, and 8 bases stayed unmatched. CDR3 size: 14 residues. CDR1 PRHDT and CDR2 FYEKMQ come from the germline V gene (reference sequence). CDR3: CASSSGGAVETQYF. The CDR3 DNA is TGTGCCAGCAGTTCCGGGGGGGCCGTGGAGACCCAGTACTTC.

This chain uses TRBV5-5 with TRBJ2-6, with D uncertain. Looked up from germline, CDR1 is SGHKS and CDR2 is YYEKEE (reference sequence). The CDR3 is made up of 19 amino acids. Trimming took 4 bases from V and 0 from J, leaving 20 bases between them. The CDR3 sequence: CASSPLWAGALSGANVLTF. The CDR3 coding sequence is TGTGCCAGCAGCCCCTTATGGGCAGGCGCGCTCTCTGGGGCCAACGTCCTGACTTTC.

The CDR3 spells CASSPGRGETQYF. DNA of the CDR3: TGTGCCAGCAGCCCGGGTCGAGGAGAGACCCAGTACTTC. This chain links TRBV9 with TRBJ2-5; D is ambiguous. Trimming shortened V by 4 bases and J by 4 bases, and 11 bases separated the two germline ends. The CDR3 consists of 13 residues. The germline gives CDR1 SGDLS, CDR2 YYNGEE.

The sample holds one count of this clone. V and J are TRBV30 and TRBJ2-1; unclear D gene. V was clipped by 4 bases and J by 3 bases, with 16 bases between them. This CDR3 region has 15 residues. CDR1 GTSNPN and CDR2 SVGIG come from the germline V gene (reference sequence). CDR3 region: CAWKVDRVDYNEQFF. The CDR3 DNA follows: TGTGCCTGGAAGGTGGATCGGGTGGACTACAATGAGCAGTTCTTC.

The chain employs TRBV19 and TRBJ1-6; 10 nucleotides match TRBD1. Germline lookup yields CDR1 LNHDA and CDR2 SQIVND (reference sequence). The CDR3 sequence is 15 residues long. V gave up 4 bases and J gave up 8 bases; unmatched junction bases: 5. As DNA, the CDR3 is TGTGCCAGTAGTAAAAGGGACAGGGGCCATTCACCCCTCCACTTT. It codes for CASSKRDRGHSPLHF.

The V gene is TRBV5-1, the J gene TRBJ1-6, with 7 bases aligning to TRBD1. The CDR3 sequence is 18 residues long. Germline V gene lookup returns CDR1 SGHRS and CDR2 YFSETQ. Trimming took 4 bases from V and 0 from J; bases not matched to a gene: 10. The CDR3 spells CASSLAGTASSYNSPLHF. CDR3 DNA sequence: TGCGCCAGCAGCCTGGCCGGGACAGCGAGCTCCTATAATTCACCCCTCCACTTT.

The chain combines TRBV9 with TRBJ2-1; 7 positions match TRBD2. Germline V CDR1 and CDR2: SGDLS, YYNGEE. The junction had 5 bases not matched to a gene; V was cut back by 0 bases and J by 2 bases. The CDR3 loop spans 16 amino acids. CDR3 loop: CASSVDYGGTYNEQFF. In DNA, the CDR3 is TGTGCCAGCAGCGTAGATTACGGGGGGACCTACAATGAGCAGTTCTTC.

The CDR3 bases are TGTGCCAGCAGCTCTAGGGGACAGGGTAGGAACGAGCAGTACTTC. Translation: CASSSRGQGRNEQYF. V is TRBV7-9 and J is TRBJ2-7, with 9 nucleotides matching TRBD1. V gave up 4 bases and J gave up 5 bases; unmatched junction bases: 9. CDR1 and CDR2 from the germline V gene are SEHNR and FQNEAQ (reference sequence). This CDR3 comprises 15 residues.

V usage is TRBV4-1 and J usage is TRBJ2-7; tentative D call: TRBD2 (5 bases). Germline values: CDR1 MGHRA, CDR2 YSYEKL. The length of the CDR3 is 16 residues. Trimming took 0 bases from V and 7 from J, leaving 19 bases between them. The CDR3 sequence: CASSQDGREFYREQYF. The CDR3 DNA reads TGCGCCAGCAGCCAAGATGGCCGGGAATTTTATCGGGAGCAGTACTTC.

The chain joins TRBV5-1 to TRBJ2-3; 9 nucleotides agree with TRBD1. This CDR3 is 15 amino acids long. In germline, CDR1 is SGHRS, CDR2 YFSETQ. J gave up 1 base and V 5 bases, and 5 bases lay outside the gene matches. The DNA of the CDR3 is TGCGCCAGCAGAGGACAGGGGACGGGCACAGATACGCAGTATTTT. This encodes CASRGQGTGTDTQYF.

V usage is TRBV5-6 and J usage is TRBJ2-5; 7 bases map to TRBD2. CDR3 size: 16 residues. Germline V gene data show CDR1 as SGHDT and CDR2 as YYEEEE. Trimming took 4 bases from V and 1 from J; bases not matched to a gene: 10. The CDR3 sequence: CASSPLGLGIQETQYF. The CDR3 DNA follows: TGTGCCAGCAGCCCCCTAGGACTAGGAATCCAAGAGACCCAGTACTTC.

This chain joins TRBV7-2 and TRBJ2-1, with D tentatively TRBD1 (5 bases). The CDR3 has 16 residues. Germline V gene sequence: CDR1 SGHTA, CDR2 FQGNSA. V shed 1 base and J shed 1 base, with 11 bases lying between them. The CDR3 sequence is CASSLVGAGSYNEQFF. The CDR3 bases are TGTGCCAGCAGCTTAGTAGGGGCAGGATCCTACAATGAGCAGTTCTTC.